Shown below are 9 T cell receptor beta chains from a single sample sequenced in a study of read filtering for tumor transcriptome and immune sequencing. From roughly 0.4 ug of RNA, a library with molecular barcoded alpha/delta and beta/gamma adaptors was made. TCRdb re-analysed the reads in MiXCR, keeping a single row per CDR3 protein. The data contain 35,000 to 40,000 distinct CDR3 sequences, approximately 15% of them seen just once; the ten biggest clones take up roughly a sixth. The sequenced sample consisted of a population of CD138-negative cells sorted from bone marrow. Receptors originate from a donor at least 40 years old with multiple myeloma.

Worth noting for this clonotype: This clone may be a read error of a much larger clone one base away. The chain has TRBV18 and TRBJ1-5; D is unclear. The CDR3 length is 15 residues. The germline gives CDR1 KGHSH, CDR2 LQKENI. The CDR3 nucleotides are TGTGTCAGCTCACGTCGGGGTGAGAGAAATCAGCCCCAGCATTTT. Its protein product is CVSSRRGERNQPQHF.

Notes on this clonotype: This may come from a read error, since a much larger clone is one base off. The V call is TRBV20-1, the J call TRBJ1-2; TRBD1 agrees at 8 bases. Per germline, CDR1 DFQATT and CDR2 SNEGSKA (reference sequence). This CDR3 is built from 11 residues. The V and J ends lost 6 bases and 8 bases, in that order; junction bases with no gene match: 5. This CDR3 is CSAQTGEGYTF. CDR3 nucleotide sequence: TGCAGTGCCCAGACAGGGGAAGGCTACACCTTC.

This clonotype was detected many times. The gene calls are TRBV20-1 and TRBJ1-1; possible D gene TRBD1, 6 bases. The CDR3 is 15 residues long. The germline V gene encodes CDR1 DFQATT and CDR2 SNEGSKA (reference sequence). Trimming cost V 5 bases and J 1 base, with 17 bases left between them. Here the CDR3 reads CSASKPGTSNTEAFF. DNA of the CDR3: TGCAGTGCTTCGAAACCCGGGACATCGAACACTGAAGCTTTCTTT.

This clonotype has at least ten counts. The J gene is TRBJ2-3, the V gene TRBV18; D is unclear. V was shortened by 4 bases and J by 0 bases, with 20 bases between the two germline ends. Germline V gives CDR1 KGHSH, CDR2 LQKENI. CDR3 length equals 18 residues. CDR3 DNA: TGTGCCAGCTCACTCCAGTTTCCATCAAAACCTAGCACAGATACGCAGTATTTT. Its protein product is CASSLQFPSKPSTDTQYF.

CDR3 protein: CSARDPSTDTQYF. CDR3 sequence (DNA): TGCAGTGCTAGAGACCCCAGCACAGATACGCAGTATTTT. The chain is built from TRBV20-1 and TRBJ2-3; D unresolved. V was shortened by 0 bases and J by 0 bases, with 4 bases between the two germline ends. CDR3 length: 13 residues. Germline V CDR1 and CDR2: DFQATT, SNEGSKA (reference sequence).

This clonotype has a count of ten or more. The chain combines TRBV6-2 or TRBV6-3 with TRBJ2-6; D possibly uses TRBD1 or TRBD2 (5 bases each). Germline CDR1 MNHEY, CDR2 SVGEGT. Between the trimmed V and J ends, which lost 0 bases and 1 base, there was a span of 16 bases. The CDR3 runs 19 residues. The CDR3, as DNA: TGTGCCAGCAGTTACTCGACTGGCAGGGAGAGGTCTGGGGCCAACGTCCTGACTTTC. Protein sequence: CASSYSTGRERSGANVLTF.

This clonotype was detected many times. The rearrangement links TRBV7-9 to TRBJ2-5; D unresolved. This CDR3 contains 13 residues. V lost 4 bases and J lost 0, with 6 bases in between. The V gene's germline CDR1 is SEHNR and CDR2 FQNEAQ (reference sequence). CDR3 sequence: CASSWTYQETQYF. The CDR3 DNA reads as TGTGCCAGCAGCTGGACCTACCAAGAGACCCAGTACTTC.

This clonotype was found many times. The rearrangement links TRBV10-3 to TRBJ1-5, with 7 bases that match TRBD1. Trimming cost V 10 bases and J 7 bases; bases outside gene matches: 10. The CDR3 has 13 amino acids. The germline gives CDR1 ENHRY, CDR2 SYGVKD. The DNA of the CDR3 is TGTGCCACCACTCGGGACAGAAAACAGCCCCAGCATTTT. As protein: CATTRDRKQPQHF.

This clonotype was seen many times. The rearrangement joins TRBV19 to TRBJ1-5; D unclear. The CDR3 spans 15 residues. With 5 bases removed from V and 0 bases from J, the gap between germline ends came to 11 bases. Germline V gene data show CDR1 as LNHDA and CDR2 as SQIVND (reference sequence). The CDR3 DNA sequence: TGTGCCAGTAGTTCTCCCGGGGATAGCAATCAGCCCCAGCATTTT. Translated, it gives CASSSPGDSNQPQHF. Looking up the rest from reference TRBV19 and TRBJ1-5 gives the full variable domain: DGGITQSPKYLFRKEGQNVTLSCEQNLNHDAMYWYRQDPGQGLRLIYYSQIVNDFQKGDIAEGYSVSREKKESFPLTVTSAQKNPTAFYLCASSSPGDSNQPQHFGDGTRLSIL.